Listed here are 5 T cell receptor beta chains from one sample, sequenced in a study of blood T cell repertoires in COVID-19. Method: immunoSEQ multiplex PCR; TCRdb's copy keeps in-frame clones and lacks some. Of 90,000 to 120,000 clones in the sample, around 90% were seen once. The sample was peripheral blood. These receptors all stem from a human donor in a cohort sampled during active COVID-19.

V usage is TRBV4-2 and J usage is TRBJ2-2; D remains ambiguous. Germline loops: CDR1 LGHNA, CDR2 YNFKEQ. V was trimmed by 0 bases and J by 6 bases, leaving 8 bases between them. The CDR3 contains 14 residues. CDR3 region: CASSQDEVSGELFF. The CDR3 DNA sequence: TGTGCCAGCAGCCAAGATGAGGTCTCCGGGGAGCTGTTTTTT.

The chain uses TRBV9 and TRBJ2-3, with D unclear. V gave up 0 bases and J gave up 0 bases, with 11 bases separating them. This CDR3 region has 16 residues. The germline CDR1 and CDR2 sequences are SGDLS and YYNGEE. CDR3 bases: TGTGCCAGCAGCGTAGGGCTGACTTCTAGCACAGATACGCAGTATTTT. Protein product: CASSVGLTSSTDTQYF.

This chain uses TRBV9 with TRBJ1-3; tentative D call: TRBD1 (6 bases). Per germline, CDR1 SGDLS and CDR2 YYNGEE. The CDR3 consists of 15 residues. V lost 3 bases and J lost 2, with 12 bases in between. The CDR3 sequence: CASSDEGQPGNTIYF. The CDR3 DNA reads as TGTGCCAGCAGCGATGAAGGACAGCCTGGAAACACCATATATTTT.

In its sample, this clone was seen once. The gene calls are TRBV5-8 and TRBJ2-3, with 10 bases that match TRBD1. The CDR3 spans 15 residues. V was pared by 3 bases and J by 2 bases, with 3 bases of the junction left unmatched. Germline-derived CDR1 and CDR2 are SGHTS and YDEGEE. The CDR3 sequence is CASSSTGGLTDTQYF. DNA for the CDR3: TGTGCCAGCAGCTCGACAGGGGGCCTCACAGATACGCAGTATTTT.

The gene calls are TRBV15 and TRBJ1-1; 8 bases are shared with TRBD1. CDR1 and CDR2 (germline): LNHNV, YYDKDF (reference sequence). V lost 2 bases to trimming and J lost 7 bases; unmatched junction nucleotides: 9. This CDR3 has 15 amino acids. The CDR3 region has the DNA TGTGCCACCAGCAGAACGACAGGGGTCGGGTTTGAAGCTTTCTTT. It encodes CATSRTTGVGFEAFF. Based on the CDR3 plus reference TRBV15 and TRBJ1-1, the full variable domain is DAMVIQNPRYQVTQFGKPVTLSCSQTLNHNVMYWYQQKSSQAPKLLFHYYDKDFNNEADTPDNFQSRRPNTSFCFLDIRSPGLGDTAMYLCATSRTTGVGFEAFFGQGTRLTVV.